This TCR beta chain was obtained from a study of cytomegalovirus exposure and HLA in healthy donors. General study results and limits: The later analysis indicated that the majority of CMV-associated TCR beta chains appeared HLA-restricted. Some V segments, TRBV6-2 and TRBV6-3 among them, were indistinguishable and were therefore excluded.

As concerns this clone: Antigen: not known.

13 Jbeta primers and 60 Vbeta primers were used for the PCR. The method was immunoSEQ multiplex PCR; TCRdb's version includes in-frame clones alone and lacks a portion of them. Counted here are fewer than 150,000 clones, about 74% occurring once; the ten biggest clones make up 5.8%. Samples came from healthy bone marrow donors. CDR1 and CDR2 (germline): MNHEY, SMNVEV (reference sequence). V shed 5 bases and J 8 bases; nucleotides not matched to a gene: 5. The CDR3 runs to 14 residues. The sequenced sample consisted of PBMCs. The V and J genes are TRBV27 and TRBJ1-6, with 8 bases matching TRBD1. The receptor comes from a woman aged 45-65 years in good health and CMV-seropositive. Here the CDR3 DNA reads TGTGCCAGCAGTCTAATGGACAGGGATTCACCCCTCCACTTT. Its protein is CASSLMDRDSPLHF.